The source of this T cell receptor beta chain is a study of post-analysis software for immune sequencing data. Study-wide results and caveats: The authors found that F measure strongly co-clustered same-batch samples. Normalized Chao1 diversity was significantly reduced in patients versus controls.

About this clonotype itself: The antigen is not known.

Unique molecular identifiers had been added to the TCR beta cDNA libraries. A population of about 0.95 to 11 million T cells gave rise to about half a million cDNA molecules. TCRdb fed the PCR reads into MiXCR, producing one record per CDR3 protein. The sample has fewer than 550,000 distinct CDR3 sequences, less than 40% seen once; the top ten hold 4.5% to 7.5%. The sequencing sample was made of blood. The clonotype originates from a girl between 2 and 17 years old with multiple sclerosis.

The CDR3 is CASSLRGQGNYGYTF. In nucleotides, the CDR3 is TGTGCCAGCAGTTTACGCGGACAGGGTAACTATGGCTACACCTTC. This chain uses TRBV12-3 or TRBV12-4 with TRBJ1-2; 8 nucleotides align to TRBD1. V was clipped by 2 bases and J by 1 base; unmatched bases: 3. The CDR3 is 15 amino acids.